Following are 21 T cell receptor beta chains from one sample sequenced in a study of CD8+CD57+ T cells in acquired aplastic anemia. Flow cytometry had shown expanded CD8+CD57+ cells in the patients chosen for sequencing. Using genomic DNA as the template, TCR beta VDJ and CDR3 profiling was carried out. TCRdb independently ran MiXCR on the reads; one entry per CDR3 protein. The sample comprises under 200,000 distinct CDR3 sequences, roughly 43% of which are singletons, and approximately 3% rests with the top ten. Material for sequencing was sorted CD4+, CD8+, or CD8+CD57+ T cells (not recorded which) from PBMCs. These receptors all stem from a human donor with aplastic anemia.

This clonotype has ten or more counts. The chain is built from TRBV7-2 and TRBJ2-7; 11 bases are a match to TRBD1. J gave up 5 bases and V 5 bases, and 8 bases lay outside the gene matches. The CDR3 is made up of 15 amino acids. CDR1 is SGHTA and CDR2 is FQGNSA in the germline V gene. The CDR3 DNA reads as TGTGCCAGCAGCCCGAGGACAGGGGGCTACAACGAGCAGTACTTC. This encodes CASSPRTGGYNEQYF.

Notes on this clonotype: A read error may produce the germline difference seen at one junction end. The rearrangement links TRBV24-1 to TRBJ2-1; 7 bases map to TRBD1. The CDR3 consists of 17 residues. CDR1 and CDR2 from the germline V gene are KGHDR and SFDVKD. The CDR3 protein is CATGDSPDRAPSNEQFF. The CDR3 nucleotides are TGTGCCACCGGTGATTCTCCAGACAGGGCCCCTTCCAATGAGCAGTTCTTC.

This rearrangement joins TRBV6-5 to TRBJ1-2; TRBD1 matches 9 bases. The CDR3 has 15 residues. Germline V gene data show CDR1 as MNHEY and CDR2 as SVGAGI. V shed 1 base and J 8 bases; nucleotides not matched to a gene: 8. This CDR3 reads CASSYLTGGAKGYTF. CDR3 nucleotides: TGTGCCAGCAGTTACTTAACAGGGGGCGCAAAGGGCTACACCTTC.

This clonotype was seen at least ten times. This rearrangement joins TRBV9 to TRBJ2-5; D could derive from TRBD1 or TRBD2 (5 bases each). This CDR3 has 15 residues. Germline loops: CDR1 SGDLS, CDR2 YYNGEE. Trimming left V 0 bases short and J 0 bases short, with 9 bases between. The DNA of the CDR3 is TGTGCCAGCAGCGTAGATGGGGACCACCAAGAGACCCAGTACTTC. Encoded protein: CASSVDGDHQETQYF.

The chain has TRBV30 and TRBJ2-5; D gene uncertain. Trimming removed 3 bases from V and 5 bases from J, with 13 bases in between. CDR1 is GTSNPN, CDR2 SVGIG, per germline (reference sequence). The CDR3 contains 13 residues. The CDR3 reads CAWRGPGTETQYF. CDR3 DNA sequence: TGTGCCTGGAGAGGGCCCGGCACGGAGACCCAGTACTTC.

As for this clonotype: A much bigger clone sits one base away, suggesting this may be a read error. The J gene is TRBJ1-5, the V gene TRBV4-2; D remains unclear. CDR3 length: 15 amino acids. CDR1 and CDR2 from the germline V gene are LGHNA and YNFKEQ. V shed 0 bases and J shed 2 bases, with 8 bases lying between them. The CDR3 coding sequence is TGTGCCAGCAGCCAAGACCCAGCCGGCAATCAGCCCCAGCATTTT. Protein product: CASSQDPAGNQPQHF.

Regarding this clonotype: A much larger clone sits a single nucleotide away, making a read error possible. Given the absence of the conserved phenylalanine or tryptophan at the CDR3 end, a read error is likely. This chain uses TRBV30 with TRBJ2-7; 12 nucleotides line up with TRBD2. Germline V gene lookup returns CDR1 GTSNPN and CDR2 SVGIG (reference sequence). CDR3 length: 13 residues. Trimming removed 5 bases from V and 6 bases from J; junction bases left unmatched: 5. For the CDR3, the DNA is TGTGCCTGGCGACTAGCGGGAGTGGGCGAGCAGTACCTC. Amino acids: CAWRLAGVGEQYL.

This clonotype was counted at least ten times. This chain joins TRBV12-3 or TRBV12-4 and TRBJ1-1; possible D gene TRBD1, 5 bases. Between the trimmed V and J ends, which lost 6 bases and 4 bases, there was a span of 12 bases. The CDR3 runs to 13 residues. The CDR3 coding sequence is TGTGCCAGCAGGCGGGTGGGGACCACTGAAGCTTTCTTT. Amino acid sequence: CASRRVGTTEAFF.

V is TRBV5-4 and J is TRBJ2-7; the D gene is possibly TRBD2 (7 bases). V lost 5 bases, J lost 6 bases, and 21 bases lay in between. CDR1 and CDR2 from the germline V gene are SGHNT and YYREEE (reference sequence). The CDR3 is 15 amino acids. The CDR3 is CASSSRGAGVREQYF. The CDR3 DNA reads TGTGCCAGCAGTTCTCGGGGGGCGGGGGTCCGCGAGCAGTACTTC. Looking up the rest from reference TRBV5-4 and TRBJ2-7 gives the full variable domain: ETGVTQSPTHLIKTRGQQVTLRCSSQSGHNTVSWYQQALGQGPQFIFQYYREEENGRGNFPPRFSGLQFPNYSSELNVNALELDDSALYLCASSSRGAGVREQYFGPGTRLTVT.

The CDR3 nucleotides read TGTGCCAGCAGCGAAGGGTGGACTGAAGCTTTCTTT. Protein product: CASSEGWTEAFF. The V gene is TRBV7-3, the J gene TRBJ1-1, with no clear D. This CDR3 contains 12 residues. The germline V and J ends were trimmed by 5 bases and 5 bases, with 9 bases remaining between them. From germline, CDR1 is SGHTA and CDR2 FQGTGA.

This clonotype has just a few counts. CDR3: CSVATESSYEQYF. CDR3 bases: TGCAGCGTCGCGACAGAGAGCTCCTACGAGCAGTACTTC. The chain has TRBV29-1 and TRBJ2-7; D possibly corresponds to TRBD1 (5 bases). CDR3 length: 13 amino acids. Trimming left V 6 bases short and J 0 bases short, with 12 bases between. Germline lookup yields CDR1 SQVTM and CDR2 ANQGSEA.

V is TRBV11-2 and J is TRBJ2-1, with 9 bases fitting TRBD2. Trimming at V came to 1 base and at J to 6 bases, leaving 10 bases not matched to a gene. Germline lookup yields CDR1 SGHAT and CDR2 FQNNGV. The CDR3 loop spans 17 amino acids. CDR3 in amino acids: CASSLGRVAGVSNEQFF. CDR3 in DNA: TGTGCCAGCAGCTTAGGCCGGGTAGCGGGAGTCTCCAATGAGCAGTTCTTC.

This clonotype appeared many times. The CDR3 DNA sequence: TGTGCCAGCAGACGATCAGGGACCGGGGAGCTGTTTTTT. Its protein product is CASRRSGTGELFF. The J gene is TRBJ2-2, the V gene TRBV6-1; a possible D gene is TRBD1 (5 bases). V lost 6 bases and J 5 bases, leaving 10 bases between the germline ends. The CDR3 is 13 amino acids. Germline CDR1 and CDR2: MNHNS and SASEGT.

This clonotype was seen at least ten times. J is TRBJ2-5 and V is TRBV20-1; 8 bases align to TRBD2. The CDR3 has 14 residues. Germline CDR1 and CDR2: DFQATT and SNEGSKA (reference sequence). V trimming: 5 bases; J trimming: 3 bases; junction bases outside the gene matches: 8. The CDR3 sequence: CSADASGRKETQYF. The CDR3 DNA is TGCAGTGCTGACGCGAGCGGGAGAAAAGAGACCCAGTACTTC.

This clonotype was detected many times. The genes are TRBV11-3 and TRBJ2-2, with a possible D match to TRBD2 (6 bases). Between the trimmed V and J ends, which lost 4 bases and 7 bases, there was a span of 13 bases. CDR3 length equals 14 residues. Germline CDR1 and CDR2: SGHNT and YENEEA. The DNA of the CDR3 is TGTGCCAGCAGCTCCACCCCCGGGGGCGGGGAGCTGTTTTTT. This codes for CASSSTPGGGELFF.

On this clonotype: One end of the junction does not line up with germline, which may come from a read error. This chain joins TRBV12-3 or TRBV12-4 and TRBJ2-2; 7 positions agree with TRBD2. The CDR3 sequence is 14 residues long. CDR3 nucleotides: TGTGCCAGCAGTCCTCGGGTAGAGAGCGGGGAGCTGTTCTTT. It translates to CASSPRVESGELFF.

The chain uses TRBV7-2 and TRBJ2-2; D remains ambiguous. CDR1 is SGHTA and CDR2 is FQGNSA in the germline V gene. V lost 6 bases to trimming and J lost 3 bases, with 5 bases between them. The CDR3 spans 12 residues. Here the CDR3 reads CASRRDTGELFF. CDR3 bases: TGTGCCAGCAGACGGGACACCGGGGAGCTGTTTTTT.

The V and J genes are TRBV5-8 and TRBJ1-6; 8 nucleotides align to TRBD1. This CDR3 contains 14 residues. V was clipped by 4 bases and J by 7 bases; unmatched bases: 4. Germline-derived CDR1 and CDR2 are SGHTS and YDEGEE. CDR3 sequence (DNA): TGTGCCAGCAGCCGGACAGGGTCGAATTCACCCCTCCACTTT. It translates to CASSRTGSNSPLHF.

V usage is TRBV20-1 and J usage is TRBJ2-7, with a weak D call TRBD2 (5 bases). The ends were cut back, 3 bases at V and 6 bases at J, with 27 bases in the middle. CDR3 size: 17 residues. Germline lookup yields CDR1 DFQATT and CDR2 SNEGSKA (reference sequence). In DNA form, the CDR3 reads TGCAGTGCTAGTCCCGGGAAAAACTTTCGAACCTCTCTCGAGCAGTACTTC. Protein product: CSASPGKNFRTSLEQYF.

This clonotype was seen repeatedly, ten times or more. The J gene is TRBJ2-2, the V gene TRBV4-2; D unresolved. V was clipped by 2 bases and J by 2 bases, with 9 bases between them. The germline CDR1 and CDR2 sequences are LGHNA and YNFKEQ. This CDR3 region has 15 residues. CDR3 region: CASSQSPTNTGELFF. The CDR3, as DNA: TGTGCCAGCAGCCAATCTCCCACTAACACCGGGGAGCTGTTTTTT.

This clonotype occurred many times. This may stem from a read error, because a much larger clone lies one nucleotide away. This sequence joins TRBV15 and TRBJ2-7; D is unclear. The CDR3 runs to 13 residues. From germline, CDR1 is LNHNV and CDR2 YYDKDF (reference sequence). The CDR3 bases are TGTGCCACCGGCAGAGGTCTCTCCTACGAGCAGTGCTTC. Its protein is CATGRGLSYEQCF.